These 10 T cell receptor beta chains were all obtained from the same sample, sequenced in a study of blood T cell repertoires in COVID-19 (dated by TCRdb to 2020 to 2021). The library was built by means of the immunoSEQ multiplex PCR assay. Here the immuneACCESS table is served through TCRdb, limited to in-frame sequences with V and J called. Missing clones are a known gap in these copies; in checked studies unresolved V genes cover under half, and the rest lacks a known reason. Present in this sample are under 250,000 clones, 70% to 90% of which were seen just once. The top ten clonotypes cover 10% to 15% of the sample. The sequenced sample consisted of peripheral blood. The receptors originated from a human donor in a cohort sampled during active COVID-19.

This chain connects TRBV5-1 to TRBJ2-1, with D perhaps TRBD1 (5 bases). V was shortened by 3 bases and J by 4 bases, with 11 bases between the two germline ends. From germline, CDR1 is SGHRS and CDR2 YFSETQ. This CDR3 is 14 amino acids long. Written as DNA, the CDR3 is TGCGCCAGCAGCTCAAACGGACAATACAATGAGCAGTTCTTC. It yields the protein CASSSNGQYNEQFF.

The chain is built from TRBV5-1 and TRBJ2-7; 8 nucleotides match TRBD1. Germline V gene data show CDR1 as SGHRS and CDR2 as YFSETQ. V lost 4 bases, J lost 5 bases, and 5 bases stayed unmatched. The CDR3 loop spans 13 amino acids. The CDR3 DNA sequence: TGCGCCAGCAGCCTGGGACAGGAGGACGAGCAGTACTTC. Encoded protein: CASSLGQEDEQYF.

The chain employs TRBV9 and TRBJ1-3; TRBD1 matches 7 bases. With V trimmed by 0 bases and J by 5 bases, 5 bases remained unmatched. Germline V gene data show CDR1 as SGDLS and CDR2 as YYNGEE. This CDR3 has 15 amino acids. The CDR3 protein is CASSVGRGLRNTIYF. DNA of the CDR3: TGTGCCAGCAGCGTAGGGAGGGGGCTTAGAAACACCATATATTTT.

CDR3 nucleotides: TGCGCCAGCAGTCAATTATATAGTCGGACAGGATCCATTTGGGCCAAAAACATTCAGTACTTC. Its translation is CASSQLYSRTGSIWAKNIQYF. This sequence joins TRBV23-1 and TRBJ2-4, with 7 positions matching TRBD1. TRBV23-1 is an open reading frame, and its role is uncertain. V was clipped by 1 base and J by 1 base; unmatched bases: 19. The CDR3 sequence is 21 residues long.

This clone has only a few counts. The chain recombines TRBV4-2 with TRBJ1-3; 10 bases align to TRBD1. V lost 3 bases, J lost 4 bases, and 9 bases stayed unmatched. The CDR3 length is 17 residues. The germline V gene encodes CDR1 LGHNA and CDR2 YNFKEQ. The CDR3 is CASSQMGQGTGGNTIYF. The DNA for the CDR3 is TGTGCCAGCAGCCAGATGGGACAGGGGACGGGAGGAAACACCATATATTTT.

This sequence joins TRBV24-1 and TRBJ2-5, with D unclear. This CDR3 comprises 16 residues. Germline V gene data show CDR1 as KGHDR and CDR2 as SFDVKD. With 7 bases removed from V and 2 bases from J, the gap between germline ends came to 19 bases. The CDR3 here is CATRAGSANRQETQYF. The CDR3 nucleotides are TGTGCCACCAGAGCCGGGTCAGCGAACCGTCAAGAGACCCAGTACTTC.

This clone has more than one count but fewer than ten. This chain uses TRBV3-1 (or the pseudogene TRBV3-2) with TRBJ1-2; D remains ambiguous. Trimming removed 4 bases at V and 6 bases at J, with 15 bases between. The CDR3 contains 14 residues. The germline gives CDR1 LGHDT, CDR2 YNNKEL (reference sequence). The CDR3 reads CASSPAGSGHGYTF. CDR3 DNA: TGTGCCAGCAGCCCTGCGGGGAGTGGACATGGCTACACCTTC.

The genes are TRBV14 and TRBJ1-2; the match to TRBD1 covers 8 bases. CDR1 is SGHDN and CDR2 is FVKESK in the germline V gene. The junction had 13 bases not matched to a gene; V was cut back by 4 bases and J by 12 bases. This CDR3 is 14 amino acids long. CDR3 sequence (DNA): TGTGCCAGCAGCCCGCTGGACAGGGAAGGGATCCACACCTTC. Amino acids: CASSPLDREGIHTF.

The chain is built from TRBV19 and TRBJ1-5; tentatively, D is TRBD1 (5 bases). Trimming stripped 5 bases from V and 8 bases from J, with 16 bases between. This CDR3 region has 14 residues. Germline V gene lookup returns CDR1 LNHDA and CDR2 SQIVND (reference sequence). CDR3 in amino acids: CASSLGPQGEPQHF. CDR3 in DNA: TGTGCCAGTAGTTTGGGCCCTCAGGGTGAGCCCCAGCATTTT.

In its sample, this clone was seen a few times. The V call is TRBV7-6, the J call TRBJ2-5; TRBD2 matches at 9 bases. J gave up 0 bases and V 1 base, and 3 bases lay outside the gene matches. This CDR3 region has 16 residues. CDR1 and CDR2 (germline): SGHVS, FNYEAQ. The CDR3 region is CASSLGPSGNQETQYF. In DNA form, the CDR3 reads TGTGCCAGCAGCTTAGGGCCTAGCGGGAACCAAGAGACCCAGTACTTC.